This T cell receptor (beta chain) comes out of a study of cytomegalovirus exposure and HLA in healthy donors. The overall study: In terms of ancestry, the Caucasian-associated cluster contained 75% to 90% of the roughly 400 genotyped donors.

Germline values: CDR1 SNHLY, CDR2 FYNNEI. This CDR3 is 17 amino acids long. After removal of 2 bases from V and 3 bases from J, the junction contained 6 bases not matched to a gene. This clone occurred a few times. In the PCR, 60 Vbeta and 13 Jbeta primers were used. Only in-frame clones appear in the TCRdb table, and some are missing; sequencing was by immunoSEQ multiplex PCR. The table lists 90,000 to 140,000 clones, about 13% of them singletons. The chain carries TRBV2 and TRBJ2-1, with 11 bases matching TRBD2. The sample comprised PBMCs. The clonotype was recovered from a man between 35 and 55 years old in good health and CMV-seropositive. CDR3 protein: CASSETPSGRFYNEQFF. The CDR3 DNA reads TGTGCCAGCAGTGAAACCCCTAGCGGGAGGTTCTACAATGAGCAGTTCTTC.